This T cell receptor (beta chain) was obtained from a study of glioma-infiltrating T cells. In the study overall: Low-grade gliomas were grade II; glioblastomas were grade IV at initial diagnosis.

This clonotype was counted at least ten times. Its antigen is unknown. Study-wide points: CDR3 overlap between tissue and blood was very small. Non-neoplastic patients had below-expected tissue-blood divergence, while all gliomas exceeded expectation.

Deletions cut 0 bases from V and 7 bases from J, with 4 bases between. The germline V gene encodes CDR1 MNHEY and CDR2 SVGEGT. The CDR3 runs to 11 residues. The iRepertoire nested amplicon-rescue multiplex PCR amplified TCR alpha and beta CDR3s from RNA. For one-step reverse transcription and amplification, roughly 95-400 ng of tissue mRNA or PBMC total RNA was used. One entry per CDR3 protein, called by TCRdb with MiXCR from the multiplex PCR reads. The sample lists 300,000 to 400,000 distinct CDR3 sequences; 41% were seen once. Sequencing was carried out using glioma tissue, nonneoplastic brain tissue, or PBMCs (not recorded which). The chain has TRBV6-2 or TRBV6-3 and TRBJ2-7; D is uncertain. This receptor was obtained from a human donor with low-grade glioma or glioblastoma, undergoing nonglioma brain surgery, or in good health (not recorded which). Written as DNA, the CDR3 is TGTGCCAGCAGTTACTCGGAGGAGCAGTACTTC. It yields the protein CASSYSEEQYF.